This T cell receptor (beta chain) was captured in a study of shared clonotypes between healthy human individuals (dated by TCRdb to the early 2020s). A note on the overall study: A few men and a couple of women, aged 18 to 49 years, made up the cohort. Blood TCR repertoires of roughly five healthy adults were deeply sequenced to estimate repertoire size and the extent of clonotype sharing between individuals. To increase sequencing depth and limit assay-specific biases, different laboratories used diverse techniques to prepare libraries and sequence TCR repertoires. Leukapheresis yielded between about 0.9 and 10 billion PBMCs per donor. What the study reported, not specific to this receptor: Because the study included a small number of donors, the genetic and exposure-history diversity represented was limited. Pairwise subsampling led to the expectation that sequencing depth would affect the degree of clonotype sharing among donors. Only blood was sampled, and tissue TCR repertoires likely differ from those in blood.

From the cysteine through the phenylalanine, the CDR3 covers 18 amino acids. CDR3 DNA only is kept here, 54 bases in frame from base 1. The germline V gene (reference sequence) gives CDR1 as LNHNV and CDR2 as YYDKDF. The junction shows trimming of 0 bases on V and 5 bases on J, and the gene matches do not reach 12 bases of it. The donors were healthy, HIV-negative adults who had no recently reported acute infections or vaccinations. Only Caucasian adults living in Nashville, Tennessee, USA were represented among the donors. For unsorted samples, about 90 million PBMCs were counted and genomic DNA was extracted with the QIAamp DNA Blood Mini kit. Blood was collected by leukapheresis, and PBMCs were isolated by Ficoll-Histopaque density gradient centrifugation and then cryopreserved in liquid nitrogen vapor phase. Using the deep immunoSEQ assay, TCR CDR3 regions were amplified from genomic DNA by multiplex PCR. Extracted genomic DNA from each cell subset was distributed evenly across all wells of several immunoSEQ 96-well plates, and each plate was treated as a replicate. For unsorted PBMC, each replicate PCR was loaded with roughly 330 ng genomic DNA, equivalent to about 33,000 T cell genomes. Unsorted PBMC genomic DNA was sequenced across ten immunoSEQ deep assay plates. Purified libraries were measured with a Qubit 3.0 fluorometer, size-checked on a Bioanalyzer 2100, and measured again with the KAPA Library Quantification kit. Every immunoSEQ 96-well plate was sequenced on a separate single-read 150-cycle Illumina NextSeq 550 flow cell. In the authors' own workflow: Because the immunoSEQ output held only junctional sequences and lacked quality scores, the filtering could not match the filtering applied to full-length reads. Sequences were annotated with PyIR, a Python wrapper for IgBLAST v1.9, and V/J genes and CDR3 were assigned using IMGT germline references. Reads with weak V/J assignments (E-value above 1e-6), missing CDR3, stop codons, out-of-frame junctions, or ambiguous translated residues were removed. A V3J clonotype was defined by an identical inferred V gene, J gene, and CDR3 amino acid sequence. To compute the percentage overlap between repertoires, the number of shared unique clonotypes was divided by the size of the smaller repertoire. RTK rarefaction, the Chao1 estimator, and Recon v2.1 estimates of unobserved clonotypes were used to assess repertoire richness. TCRdb obtained this table from immuneACCESS and retained in-frame rearrangements with V and J assigned. These tables miss some clones; where compared with another copy, unresolved V genes account for less than half of the shortfall, and the remainder is unexplained. The DNA was the basis for D and trimming; V, J and clone size are from that table. The sample data list approximately 470,000 clones, and approximately 84% of these were observed just once. Roughly 12% of the sample is taken by the ten largest.

With respect to this clone: The antigen it recognizes is unknown. No much larger clone exists at a distance of one base, and base qualities are not known.

This TCR was recovered from a woman aged 40 to 49 in good health. Some clones in this sample may be carry-over from other donors' samples. Material for sequencing was PBMCs. This receptor chain uses TRBV15 and TRBJ2-2; TRBD2 fits 7 bases in the junction. The CDR3 has the sequence CATSRDGASGRTTGELFF. The DNA sequence is given as TGTGCCACCAGCAGAGATGGGGCTAGCGGCCGAACGACCGGGGAGCTGTTTTTT.